This T cell receptor beta chain was profiled in a study of coeliac disease. Study-wide results and caveats: Cross-contamination between intraepithelial and lamina propria cells was possible. Lower clonality than controls marked TRB and TRG repertoires from active celiac intraepithelial and lamina propria samples. The authors judged this method unsuitable for unbiased gliadin-specific T cell detection.

This clone appeared a single time. Its target is not known. Profiled with immunoSEQ multiplex PCR; TCRdb holds only in-frame clones, not every one. This repertoire shows 5,000 or so clones, about 71% found once; its top ten account for 6.3%. The sequence came from a man aged 18 to 29 with celiac disease on a gluten-free diet. The sequenced sample was lymphocytes from the gut lamina propria.

The CDR3 nucleotides are TGTGCCAGCAGCTTAGATTTTCGTCAGCCCCAGCATTTT. It codes for CASSLDFRQPQHF. The chain carries TRBV7-9 and TRBJ1-5; D remains unclear. The CDR3 has 13 residues. CDR1 is SEHNR and CDR2 is FQNEAQ in the germline V gene (reference sequence). Trimming removed 1 base at V and 6 bases at J, with 7 bases between.